The entry below gives a single TCR beta chain sequence along with its context. Its target is not known. This specimen belongs to a study of tumor-infiltrating lymphocytes in localized non-small cell lung cancer. Overall study context: Some samples were collected after neoadjuvant chemotherapy; smokers, never-smokers and several histologies were included.

Study-wide points: Different pieces of the same tissue went to different assays, confounding technical variation with intratumor heterogeneity.

Only in-frame clones appear in the TCRdb table, and some are missing; sequencing was by immunoSEQ multiplex PCR. The sample has 7,000 to 9,500 clones, almost 80% seen once. The CDR3 covers 15 residues. Trimming cost V 1 base and J 3 bases; bases outside gene matches: 2. CDR1 MNHNS and CDR2 SASEGT come from the germline V gene. The V gene is TRBV6-1, the J gene TRBJ2-7, with 11 bases that match TRBD1. The TCR originated in a human donor with non-small cell lung cancer. Input material: uninvolved lung tissue not adjacent to the tumor. CDR3 amino acids: CASSEGDRGDYEQYF. The DNA of the CDR3 is TGTGCCAGCAGTGAAGGGGACAGGGGGGACTACGAGCAGTACTTC.